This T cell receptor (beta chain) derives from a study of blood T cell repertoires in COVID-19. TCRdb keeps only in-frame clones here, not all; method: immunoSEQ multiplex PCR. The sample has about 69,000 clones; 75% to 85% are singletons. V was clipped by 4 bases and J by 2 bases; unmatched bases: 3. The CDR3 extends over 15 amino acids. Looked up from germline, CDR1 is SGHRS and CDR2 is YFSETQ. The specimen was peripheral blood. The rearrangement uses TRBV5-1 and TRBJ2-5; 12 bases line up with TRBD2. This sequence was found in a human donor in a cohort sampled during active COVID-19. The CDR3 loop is CASSRGTSGQETQYF. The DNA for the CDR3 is TGCGCCAGCAGCCGTGGGACTAGCGGGCAAGAGACCCAGTACTTC. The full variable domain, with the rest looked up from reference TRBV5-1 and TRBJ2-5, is KAGVTQTPRYLIKTRGQQVTLSCSPISGHRSVSWYQQTPGQGLQFLFEYFSETQRNKGNFPGRFSGRQFSNSRSEMNVSTLELGDSALYLCASSRGTSGQETQYFGPGTRLLVL.